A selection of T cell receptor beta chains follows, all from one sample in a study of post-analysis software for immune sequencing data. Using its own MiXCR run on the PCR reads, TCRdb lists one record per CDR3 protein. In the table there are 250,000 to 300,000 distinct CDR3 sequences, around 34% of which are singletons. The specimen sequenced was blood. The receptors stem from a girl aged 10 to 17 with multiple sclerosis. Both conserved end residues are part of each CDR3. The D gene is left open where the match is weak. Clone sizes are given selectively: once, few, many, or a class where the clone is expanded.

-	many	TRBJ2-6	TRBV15	TGTGCCACCAGCAGAGACCTGTACTCTGGGGCCAACGTCCTGACTTTC	CATSRDLYSGANVLTF
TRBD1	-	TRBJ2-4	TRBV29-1	TGCAGCGCTGGAGGACAGGATCGGAACATTCAGTACTTC	CSAGGQDRNIQYF
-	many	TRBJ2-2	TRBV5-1	TGCGCCAGCAGCCTTTGGGGACCCGGGGAGCTGTTTTTT	CASSLWGPGELFF
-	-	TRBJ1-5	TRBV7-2	TGTGCCAGCAGCTTAGGCAGGGCCGAGATTTCCCAGCCCCAGCATTTT	CASSLGRAEISQPQHF
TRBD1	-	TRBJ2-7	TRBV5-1	TGCGCCAGCAGCACGGAACCGGGACAGGGAACGTCCGAGCAGTACTTC	CASSTEPGQGTSEQYF
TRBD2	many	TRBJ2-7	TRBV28	TGTGCCAGCAGTTTTGCTAGCGGCTCCTACGAGCAGTACTTC	CASSFASGSYEQYF
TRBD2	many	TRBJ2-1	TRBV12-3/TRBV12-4	TGTGCCAGCAGTTTCCCAGGACTAGCGGGGGGGCGGTTCTTC	CASSFPGLAGGRFF
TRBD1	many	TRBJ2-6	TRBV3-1	TGTGCCAGCAGCCAAACGACAGGGGGCTCTGGTGGGGCCAACGTCCTGACTTTC	CASSQTTGGSGGANVLTF
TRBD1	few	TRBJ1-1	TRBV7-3	TGTGCCAGCAAAGACAGGGAGATGAACACTGAAGCTTTCTTT	CASKDREMNTEAFF
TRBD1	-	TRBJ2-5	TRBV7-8	TGTGCCAGCAGCCACGACAGGGGGCAACAAGAGACCCAGTACTTC	CASSHDRGQQETQYF
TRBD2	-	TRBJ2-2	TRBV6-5	TGTGCCAGCAGTTACGCGGGAGTGCCCACCGGGGAGCTGTTTTTT	CASSYAGVPTGELFF
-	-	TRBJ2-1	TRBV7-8	TGTGCCAGCAGGGCAGGGGCTAGCGACCTAACTACCGAGCAGTTCTTC	CASRAGASDLTTEQFF
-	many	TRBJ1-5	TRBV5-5	TGTGCCAGCAGCTTGGGACAGGATAGCAATCAGCCCCAGCATTTT	CASSLGQDSNQPQHF
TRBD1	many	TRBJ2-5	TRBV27	TGTGCCAGCAGTCCGGCAGGGGGCTTGGGAGAGACCCAGTACTTC	CASSPAGGLGETQYF
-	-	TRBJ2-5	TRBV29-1	TGCAGCGTAGACAGCCAAGAGACCCAGTACTTC	CSVDSQETQYF
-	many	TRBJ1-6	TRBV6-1	TGTGCCAGCAGTACGGGACCTACCGCGGGAGCCTATAATTCACCCCTCCACTTT	CASSTGPTAGAYNSPLHF
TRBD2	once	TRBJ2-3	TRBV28	TGTGCCAGCAGTCTCCCTGGGGGGGGCACAGATACGCAGTATTTT	CASSLPGGGTDTQYF
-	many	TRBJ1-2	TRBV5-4	TGTGCCAGCAGCAATGGTAGGGCACGTGGCTACACCTTC	CASSNGRARGYTF
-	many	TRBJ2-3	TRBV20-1	TGCAGTGCAATCAGGGACTCAAGGTTGGAGGATACGCAGTATTTT	CSAIRDSRLEDTQYF
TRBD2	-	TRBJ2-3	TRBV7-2	TGTGCCAGCAGCTTAGCGGGACGAGCGGGACGCACAGATACGCAGTATTTT	CASSLAGRAGRTDTQYF
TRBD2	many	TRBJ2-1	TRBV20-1	TGCAGTGCTCCGCCGACGGGGGGGCCATACAATGAGCAGTTCTTC	CSAPPTGGPYNEQFF
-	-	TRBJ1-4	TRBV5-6	TGTGCCAGCAGCTTGGGAGGGAATGAAAAACGGTTTTTT	CASSLGGNEKRFF
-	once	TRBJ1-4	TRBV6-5	TGTGCCAGCAGTTACTCGTTCCTTCCAACAGCGGTACTGTTTTTT	CASSYSFLPTAVLFF
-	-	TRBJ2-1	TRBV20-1	TGCAGTGCTAGAGACAGGATCGGGTACGATGAGCAGTTCTTC	CSARDRIGYDEQFF
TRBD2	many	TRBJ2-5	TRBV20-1	TGCAGTGCTACCCCGCTTCCGGGATCCAGCGGGGGGGCGGTAAGGGAGACCCAGTACTTC	CSATPLPGSSGGAVRETQYF
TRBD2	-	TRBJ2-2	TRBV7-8	TGTGCCAGCAGCCAGCACGTAGCGGGGGGCCTCCCCACCCTTAACACCGGGGAGCTGTTTTTT	CASSQHVAGGLPTLNTGELFF
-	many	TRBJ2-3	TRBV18	TGTGCCAGCTCACCCCCTGGCACCACTCCCACAGATACGCAGTATTTT	CASSPPGTTPTDTQYF
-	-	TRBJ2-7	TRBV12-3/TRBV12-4	TGTGCCAGCAGTTTGAAGGCGGGCGGGCAGTACTTC	CASSLKAGGQYF
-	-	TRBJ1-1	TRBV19	TGTGCCAGTAGTGCCACAGGGACGAACACTGAAGCTTTCTTT	CASSATGTNTEAFF
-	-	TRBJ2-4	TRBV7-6	TGTGCCAGCAGCCGACCCTATAGCGGCCTAGCCAAAAACATTCAGTACTTC	CASSRPYSGLAKNIQYF
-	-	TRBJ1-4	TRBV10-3	TGTGCCATCAGCTCGGTGGGCAGGGGAGAAAAACTGTTTTTT	CAISSVGRGEKLFF
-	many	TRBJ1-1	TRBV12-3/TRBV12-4	TGTGCCAGCAGTTTACAGGGGTACACTGAAGCTTTCTTT	CASSLQGYTEAFF
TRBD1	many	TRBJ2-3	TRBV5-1	TGCGCCAGCAGACCAGCCGGGACAGGGGGATTAGATACGCAGTATTTT	CASRPAGTGGLDTQYF
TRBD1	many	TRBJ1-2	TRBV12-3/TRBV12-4	TGTGCCAGCAGCAGGGGGGACAGGCCCCCCGGCTATGGCTACACCTTC	CASSRGDRPPGYGYTF
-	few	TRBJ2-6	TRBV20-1	TGCAGTGCTAGGGTAGATACGGGCGGTTCTGGGGCCAACGTCCTGACTTTC	CSARVDTGGSGANVLTF
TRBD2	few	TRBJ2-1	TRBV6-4	TGTGCCAGCAGTGACACAGCGGGGGTTTACAATGAGCAGTTCTTC	CASSDTAGVYNEQFF
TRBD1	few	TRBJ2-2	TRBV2	TGTGCCAGCAGTGCATCGGCAGGGGGCTCCGGGGAGCTGTTTTTT	CASSASAGGSGELFF
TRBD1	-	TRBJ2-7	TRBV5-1	TGCGCCAGCGCGGGACAGGTCGGCCACGAGCAGTACTTC	CASAGQVGHEQYF
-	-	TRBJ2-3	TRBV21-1	TGTGCCAGCAGCAAAGAGGGAGGCGGGAGAAGGCAGACAGATACGCAGTATTTT	CASSKEGGGRRQTDTQYF
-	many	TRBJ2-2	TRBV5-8	TGTGCCAGCAGCTTGGGGCAGGGGTACACCGGGGAGCTGTTTTTT	CASSLGQGYTGELFF
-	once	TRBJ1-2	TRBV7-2	TGTGCCAGCAGCTTAGGGGGTACACAGCCGGGGGGCTACACCTTC	CASSLGGTQPGGYTF
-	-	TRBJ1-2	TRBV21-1	TGTGCCAGCACGAGAAGTGGTCACTATGGCTACACCTTC	CASTRSGHYGYTF
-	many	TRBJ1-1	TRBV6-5	TGTGCCAGCAGCCGCGGACAGACTCTTACGAACACTGAAGCTTTCTTT	CASSRGQTLTNTEAFF
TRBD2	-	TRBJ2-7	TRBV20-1	TGCAGTGCGGAAGGACTAGCGGGTCTCGGGGATGAGCAGTACTTC	CSAEGLAGLGDEQYF
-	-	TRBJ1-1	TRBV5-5	TGTGCCAGCAGCTTTACAGAGCACATGAACACTGAAGCTTTCTTT	CASSFTEHMNTEAFF
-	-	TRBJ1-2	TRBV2	TGTGCCAGCAGCCAAATCCGGGGGGGTGGTTATGGCTACACCTTC	CASSQIRGGGYGYTF
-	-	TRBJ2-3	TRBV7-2	TGTGCCAGCAGCTTAGGGGCCCTCTTCGGGGCCGACACAGATACGCAGTATTTT	CASSLGALFGADTDTQYF
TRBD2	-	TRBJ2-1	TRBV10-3	TGTGCCATCAGTGAGTCCGCGGGAGCGACCAGTGAGCAGTTCTTC	CAISESAGATSEQFF
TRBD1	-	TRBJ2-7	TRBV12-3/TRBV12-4	TGTGCCAGCAGTTTCCGACAGGGCGAGCAGTACTTC	CASSFRQGEQYF
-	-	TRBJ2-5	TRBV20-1	TGCAGTGCTAGAACCGGGACCGAAGGTCGGGAGACCCAGTACTTC	CSARTGTEGRETQYF
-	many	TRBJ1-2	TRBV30	TGTGCCTCCAAAGCAGCTGGGATAGATAATGGCTACACCTTC	CASKAAGIDNGYTF
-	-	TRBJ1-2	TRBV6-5	TGTGCCAGCAGAAGATATAGGACGGGAGTCGCCTATGGCTACACCTTC	CASRRYRTGVAYGYTF
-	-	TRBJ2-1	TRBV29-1	TGCAGCGTTGGGGCGGCAAACAATGAGCAGTTCTTC	CSVGAANNEQFF
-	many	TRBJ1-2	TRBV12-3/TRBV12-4	TGTGCCAGCAGTTTAGCGGGGGAGAGTGGCCACTATGGCTACACCTTC	CASSLAGESGHYGYTF
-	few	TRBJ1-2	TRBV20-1	TGCAGTGCTAGAGGGACGGATGGCTACACCTTC	CSARGTDGYTF
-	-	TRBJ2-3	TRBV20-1	TGCAGTGCTAGGCAGGGGGGAAACACAGATACGCAGTATTTT	CSARQGGNTDTQYF
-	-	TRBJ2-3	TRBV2	TGTGCCAGCCAGGGTGCCCGGACGTTCACAGATACGCAGTATTTT	CASQGARTFTDTQYF
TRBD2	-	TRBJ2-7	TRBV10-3	TGTGCCATCAGCCCGGGACTAGCGACAAACAATGAGCAGTACTTC	CAISPGLATNNEQYF
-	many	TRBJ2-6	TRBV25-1	TGTGCCAGCAGTGCTTGGGGCCTGACTGGCTCTGGGGCCAACGTCCTGACTTTC	CASSAWGLTGSGANVLTF